One T cell receptor beta chain is described in this entry. What it binds is not known. TCRdb's table, derived via immunoSEQ multiplex PCR, lists solely in-frame clones and lacks some. The sample shows 140,000 to 150,000 clones, around 83% of them seen only once. The data stem from a study of T cell responses to AZD1222 COVID-19 vaccine. Findings and caveats of the study: Along spike, vaccine-associated CD4 TCRs were found throughout, with dominance at 160-218 and 743-854.

Germline V gene data show CDR1 as LGHDT and CDR2 as YNNKEL (reference sequence). This CDR3 spans 14 amino acids. Unmatched junction bases numbered 5, after V lost 6 bases and J lost 5 bases. This chain links TRBV3-1 (or the pseudogene TRBV3-2) with TRBJ2-5; 11 positions match TRBD1. The clonotype was recovered from an adult who received the AZD1222 COVID-19 vaccine. This material consisted of peripheral blood, taken 28 days after the second AZD1222 dose. The CDR3 DNA reads TGTGCCAGCAGGAGGACAGGGGGCTTCGAGACCCAGTACTTC. Translating gives CASRRTGGFETQYF.